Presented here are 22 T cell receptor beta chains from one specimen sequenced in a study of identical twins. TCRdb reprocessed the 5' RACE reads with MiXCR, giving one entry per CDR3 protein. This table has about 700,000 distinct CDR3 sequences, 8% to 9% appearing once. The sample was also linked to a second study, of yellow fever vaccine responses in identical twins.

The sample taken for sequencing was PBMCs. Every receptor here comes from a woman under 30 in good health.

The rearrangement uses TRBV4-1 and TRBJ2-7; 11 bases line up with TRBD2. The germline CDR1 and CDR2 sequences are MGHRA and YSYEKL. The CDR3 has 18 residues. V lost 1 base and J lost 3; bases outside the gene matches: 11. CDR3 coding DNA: TGCGCCAGCAGCCAAGTTCAAACTAGCGGGAGTGGGGGCTACGAGCAGTACTTC. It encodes CASSQVQTSGSGGYEQYF.

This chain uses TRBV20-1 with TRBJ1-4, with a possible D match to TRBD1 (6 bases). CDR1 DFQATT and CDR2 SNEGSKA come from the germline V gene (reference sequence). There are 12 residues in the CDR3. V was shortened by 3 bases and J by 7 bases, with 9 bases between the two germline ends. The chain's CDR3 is CSARWGAEKLFF. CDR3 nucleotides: TGCAGTGCTAGGTGGGGGGCTGAAAAACTGTTTTTT.

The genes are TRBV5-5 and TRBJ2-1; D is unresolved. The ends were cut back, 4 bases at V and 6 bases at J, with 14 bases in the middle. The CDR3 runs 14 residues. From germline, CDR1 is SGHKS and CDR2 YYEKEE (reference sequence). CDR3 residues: CASSLGWSSNEQFF. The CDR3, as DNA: TGTGCCAGCAGCCTTGGGTGGAGCTCCAATGAGCAGTTCTTC.

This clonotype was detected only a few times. CDR3 sequence: CASSFPPSGRRGGTDTQYF. The CDR3 DNA is TGTGCCAGCAGCTTCCCCCCTAGCGGGAGAAGGGGTGGGACAGATACGCAGTATTTT. This chain connects TRBV12-3 or TRBV12-4 to TRBJ2-3; 10 bases fit TRBD2. The length of the CDR3 is 19 residues. Unmatched junction bases numbered 18, after V lost 6 bases and J lost 3 bases.

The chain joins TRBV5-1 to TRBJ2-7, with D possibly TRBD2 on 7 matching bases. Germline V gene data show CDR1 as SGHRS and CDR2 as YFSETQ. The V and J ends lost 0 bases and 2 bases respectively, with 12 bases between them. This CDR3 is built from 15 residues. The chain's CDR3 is CASSLGRGQAYEQYF. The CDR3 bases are TGCGCCAGCAGCTTGGGGCGGGGGCAGGCCTACGAGCAGTACTTC.

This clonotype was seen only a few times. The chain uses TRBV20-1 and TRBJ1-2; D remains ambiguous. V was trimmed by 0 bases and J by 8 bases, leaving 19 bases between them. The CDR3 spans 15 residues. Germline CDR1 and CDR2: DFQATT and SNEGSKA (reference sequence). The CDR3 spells CSARDRRFEYKGYTF. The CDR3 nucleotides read TGCAGTGCTAGAGATCGGCGTTTCGAGTATAAGGGCTACACCTTC.

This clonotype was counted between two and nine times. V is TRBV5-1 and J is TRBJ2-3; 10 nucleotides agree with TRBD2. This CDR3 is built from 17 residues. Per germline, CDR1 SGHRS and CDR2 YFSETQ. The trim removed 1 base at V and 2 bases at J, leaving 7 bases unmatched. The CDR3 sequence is CASSLSELAGFTDTQYF. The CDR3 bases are TGCGCCAGCAGCTTGAGTGAACTAGCGGGGTTCACAGATACGCAGTATTTT.

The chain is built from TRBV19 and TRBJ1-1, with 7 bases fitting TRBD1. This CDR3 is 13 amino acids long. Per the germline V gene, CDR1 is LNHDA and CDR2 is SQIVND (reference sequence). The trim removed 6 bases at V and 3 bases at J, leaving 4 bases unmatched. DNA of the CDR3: TGTGCCAGTAGCAGGGGGAGGTACACTGAAGCTTTCTTT. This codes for CASSRGRYTEAFF.

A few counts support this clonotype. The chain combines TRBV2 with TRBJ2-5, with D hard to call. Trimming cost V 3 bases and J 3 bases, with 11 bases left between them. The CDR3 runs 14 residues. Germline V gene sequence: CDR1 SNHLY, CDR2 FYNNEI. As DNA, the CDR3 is TGTGCCAGCAGTGATCTGGGGTTGGAAGAGACCCAGTACTTC. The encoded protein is CASSDLGLEETQYF.

CDR3 in amino acids: CAWTPPGPPYEQYF. As DNA, the CDR3 is TGTGCCTGGACCCCCCCGGGACCGCCCTACGAGCAGTACTTC. The gene calls are TRBV30 and TRBJ2-7; the D call may be TRBD1 or TRBD2 (5 bases each). Germline V CDR1 and CDR2: GTSNPN, SVGIG (reference sequence). CDR3 length equals 14 residues. V was cut by 4 bases and J by 2 bases, with 15 bases left in between. The variable domain in full, completed from reference TRBV30 and TRBJ2-7, reads SQTIHQWPATLVQPVGSPLSLECTVEGTSNPNLYWYRQAAGRGLQLLFYSVGIGQISSEVPQNLSASRPQDRQFILSSKKLLLSDSGFYLCAWTPPGPPYEQYFGPGTRLTVT.

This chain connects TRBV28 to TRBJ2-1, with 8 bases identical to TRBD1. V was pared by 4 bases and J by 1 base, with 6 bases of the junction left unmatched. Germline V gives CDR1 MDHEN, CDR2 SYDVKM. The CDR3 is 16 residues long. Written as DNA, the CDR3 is TGTGCCAGCAGTTCAGGGGGCTCTTCTTCCTACAATGAGCAGTTCTTC. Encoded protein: CASSSGGSSSYNEQFF. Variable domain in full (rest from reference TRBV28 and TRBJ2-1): DVKVTQSSRYLVKRTGEKVFLECVQDMDHENMFWYRQDPGLGLRLIYFSYDVKMKEKGDIPEGYSVSREKKERFSLILESASTNQTSMYLCASSSGGSSSYNEQFFGPGTRLTVL.

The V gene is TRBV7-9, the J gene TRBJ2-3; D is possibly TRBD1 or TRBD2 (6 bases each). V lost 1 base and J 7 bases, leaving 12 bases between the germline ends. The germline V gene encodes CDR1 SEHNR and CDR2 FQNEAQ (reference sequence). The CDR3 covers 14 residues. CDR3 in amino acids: CASSLEGGLYTQYF. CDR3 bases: TGTGCCAGCAGCTTAGAAGGGGGGCTTTATACGCAGTATTTT.

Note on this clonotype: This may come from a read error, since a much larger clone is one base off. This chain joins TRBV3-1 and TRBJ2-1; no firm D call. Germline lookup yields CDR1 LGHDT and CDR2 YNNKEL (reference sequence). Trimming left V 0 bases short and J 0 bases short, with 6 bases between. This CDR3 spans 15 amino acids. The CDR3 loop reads CASSQEESSYNEQFF. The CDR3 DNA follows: TGTGCCAGCAGCCAAGAAGAGAGCTCCTACAATGAGCAGTTCTTC.

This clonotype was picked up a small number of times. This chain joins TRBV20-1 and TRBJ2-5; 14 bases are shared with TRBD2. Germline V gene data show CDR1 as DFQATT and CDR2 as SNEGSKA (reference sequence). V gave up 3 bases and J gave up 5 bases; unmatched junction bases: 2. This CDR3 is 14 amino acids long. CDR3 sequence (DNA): TGCAGTGCTAGGGGACTAGCGGGGGACGAGACCCAGTACTTC. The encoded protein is CSARGLAGDETQYF.

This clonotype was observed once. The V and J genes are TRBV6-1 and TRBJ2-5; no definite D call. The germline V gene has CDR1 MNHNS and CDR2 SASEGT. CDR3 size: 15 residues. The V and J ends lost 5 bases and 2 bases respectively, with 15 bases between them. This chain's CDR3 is CASSRQVKRQETQYF. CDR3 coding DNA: TGTGCCAGCAGTCGACAAGTTAAACGGCAAGAGACCCAGTACTTC.

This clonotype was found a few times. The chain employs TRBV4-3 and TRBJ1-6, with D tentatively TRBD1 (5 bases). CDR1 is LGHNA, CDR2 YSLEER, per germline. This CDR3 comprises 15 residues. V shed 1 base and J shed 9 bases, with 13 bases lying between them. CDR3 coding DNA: TGCGCCAGCAGCCAAGGGGGCGGGGGATCTTCACCCCTCCACTTT. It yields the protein CASSQGGGGSSPLHF.

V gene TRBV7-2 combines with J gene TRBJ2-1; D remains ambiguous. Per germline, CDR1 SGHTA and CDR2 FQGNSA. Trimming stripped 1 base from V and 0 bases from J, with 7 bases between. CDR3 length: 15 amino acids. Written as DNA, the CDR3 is TGTGCCAGCAGCTTAGAGTTAAACTCCTACAATGAGCAGTTCTTC. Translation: CASSLELNSYNEQFF.

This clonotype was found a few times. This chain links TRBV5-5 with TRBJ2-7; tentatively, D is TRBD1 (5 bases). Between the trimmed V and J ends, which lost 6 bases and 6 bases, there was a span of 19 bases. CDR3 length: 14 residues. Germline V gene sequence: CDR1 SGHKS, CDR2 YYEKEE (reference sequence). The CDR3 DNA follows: TGTGCCAGCAATGAGCTGGGCAGGGAAAGCGAGCAGTACTTC. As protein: CASNELGRESEQYF.

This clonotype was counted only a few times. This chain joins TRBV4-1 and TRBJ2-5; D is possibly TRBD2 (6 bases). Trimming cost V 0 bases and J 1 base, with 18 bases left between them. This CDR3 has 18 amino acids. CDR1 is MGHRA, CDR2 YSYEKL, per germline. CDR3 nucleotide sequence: TGCGCCAGCAGCCAAGAGAGAACCGTCGCGGGGATCCAAGAGACCCAGTACTTC. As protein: CASSQERTVAGIQETQYF.

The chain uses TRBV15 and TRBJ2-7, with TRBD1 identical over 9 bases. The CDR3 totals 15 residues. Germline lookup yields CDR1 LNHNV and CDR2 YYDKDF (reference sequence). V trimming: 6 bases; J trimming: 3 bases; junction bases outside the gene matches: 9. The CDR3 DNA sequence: TGTGCCACCAGTCCTGGGACAGGGATCAACTACGAGCAGTACTTC. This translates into CATSPGTGINYEQYF.

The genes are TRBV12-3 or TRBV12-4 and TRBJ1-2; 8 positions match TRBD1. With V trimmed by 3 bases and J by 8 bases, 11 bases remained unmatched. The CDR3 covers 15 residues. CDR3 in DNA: TGTGCCAGCAGTTTGGGACAGGCCCTCCTATGGGGCTACACCTTC. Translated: CASSLGQALLWGYTF.

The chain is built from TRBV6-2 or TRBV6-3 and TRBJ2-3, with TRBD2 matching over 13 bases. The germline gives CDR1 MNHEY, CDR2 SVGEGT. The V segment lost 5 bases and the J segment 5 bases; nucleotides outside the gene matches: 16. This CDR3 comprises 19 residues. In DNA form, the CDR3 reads TGTGCCAGCAGTCCCGGACTAGCGGGAGAGGTACGGGTTAAAGATACGCAGTATTTT. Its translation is CASSPGLAGEVRVKDTQYF.